These 13 T cell receptor beta chains were all obtained from the same sample, sequenced in a study of spatial heterogeneity in lung cancer. Study-wide results and limits: Mutation tallies in tumors tracked expanded intratumoral alpha and beta TCR counts.

Each CDR3 protein gets one entry after TCRdb re-called the 5' RACE reads with MiXCR. The table lists 4,000 to 5,000 distinct CDR3 sequences, about 12% of them singletons. Indicated time point: sample taken at primary tumor resection. For these TCRs, the target antigens are not known. This specimen consisted of lung tumor tissue, obtained at surgery. These receptors were collected from a female donor with early-stage non-small cell lung cancer.

In its sample, this clonotype was seen a few times. The chain combines TRBV20-1 with TRBJ2-3, with TRBD1 as a possible D gene (6 bases). Germline loops: CDR1 DFQATT, CDR2 SNEGSKA (reference sequence). The V and J ends lost 1 base and 4 bases respectively, with 9 bases between them. CDR3 length: 13 residues. In DNA form, the CDR3 reads TGCAGTGCTAGAGTCCCAGGGGCAGATACGCAGTATTTT. This encodes CSARVPGADTQYF.

V gene TRBV20-1 combines with J gene TRBJ1-5; no reliable D call. Germline loops: CDR1 DFQATT, CDR2 SNEGSKA (reference sequence). This CDR3 region has 17 residues. V lost 0 bases, J lost 3 bases, and 18 bases lay in between. The CDR3 bases are TGCAGTGCTAGAGATGACAATTCGGTAGGGCTCAATCAGCCCCAGCATTTT. Translating gives CSARDDNSVGLNQPQHF.

This clonotype is medium-sized. This chain links TRBV6-2 or TRBV6-3 with TRBJ2-7, with 8 positions matching TRBD1. Looked up from germline, CDR1 is MNHEY and CDR2 is SVGEGT. This CDR3 spans 12 amino acids. V gave up 5 bases and J gave up 7 bases; unmatched junction bases: 4. CDR3 in DNA: TGTGCCAGCAGTCCCAGGGGGCTGGAGCAGTACTTC. As protein: CASSPRGLEQYF.

This clonotype was observed a handful of times. The chain couples TRBV28 to TRBJ2-5, with a tentative D call TRBD1 (6 bases). Germline-derived CDR1 and CDR2 are MDHEN and SYDVKM. This CDR3 region has 15 residues. The V and J ends lost 3 bases and 7 bases respectively, with 18 bases between them. The CDR3: CASSFRNRVSRTQYF. The DNA for the CDR3 is TGTGCCAGCAGTTTTCGGAACAGGGTTAGCCGGACCCAGTACTTC.

This clonotype was counted many times. The genes are TRBV29-1 and TRBJ2-2; 9 bases are shared with TRBD1. This CDR3 has 14 residues. Germline V lookup: CDR1 SQVTM, CDR2 ANQGSEA. J lost 0 bases, V lost 7 bases, and 3 bases had no gene match. As DNA, the CDR3 is TGCAGCGGTGGGACAGGGCCGAACACCGGGGAGCTGTTTTTT. Protein product: CSGGTGPNTGELFF.

This clonotype was counted a few times. The CDR3, as DNA: TGTGCCAGCAGCTTCTCCCTCGGCCCAGAGACCCAGTACTTC. Translating gives CASSFSLGPETQYF. This chain links TRBV7-2 with TRBJ2-5; D is unresolved. V was trimmed by 3 bases and J by 4 bases, leaving 12 bases between them. The CDR3 totals 14 residues. The V gene's germline CDR1 is SGHTA and CDR2 FQGNSA.

This clonotype counts as medium-sized. The chain has TRBV30 and TRBJ1-6, with D uncertain. Germline assignment: CDR1 GTSNPN and CDR2 SVGIG (reference sequence). V lost 5 bases and J 8 bases, leaving 19 bases between the germline ends. This CDR3 is 15 amino acids long. This chain's CDR3 is CAWVLGSGLDSPLHF. The CDR3 DNA follows: TGTGCCTGGGTACTAGGGTCCGGGCTTGATTCACCCCTCCACTTT.

This clonotype is medium-sized (0.01 to 0.1%) in the sample. The chain combines TRBV20-1 with TRBJ2-1, with 8 bases identical to TRBD2. The germline V gene has CDR1 DFQATT and CDR2 SNEGSKA (reference sequence). J was trimmed by 5 bases and V by 1 base; bases with no gene match: 7. The CDR3 runs to 15 residues. The CDR3 DNA reads TGCAGTGCTAGAGTGACTAGCGCCAAGAACAATGAGCAGTTCTTC. This encodes CSARVTSAKNNEQFF.

This clonotype was seen many times. The genes are TRBV7-8 and TRBJ2-4; D possibly corresponds to TRBD1 (5 bases). The CDR3 runs to 14 residues. Trimming pared 5 bases from V and 1 base from J, leaving 9 bases between. Germline V lookup: CDR1 SGHVS, CDR2 FQNEAQ. The CDR3 here is CASSQSGAKNIQYF. In nucleotides, the CDR3 is TGTGCCAGCAGCCAGTCAGGGGCCAAAAACATTCAGTACTTC.

By share, this clonotype ranks as medium-sized (0.01 to 0.1%). This chain connects TRBV28 to TRBJ1-5, with 8 bases fitting TRBD1. In germline, CDR1 is MDHEN, CDR2 SYDVKM. There are 13 residues in the CDR3. V lost 7 bases to trimming and J lost 7 bases; unmatched junction nucleotides: 6. The DNA of the CDR3 is TGTGCCAGCATTGACAGGGGAAAACAGCCCCAGCATTTT. Its translation: CASIDRGKQPQHF.

This clonotype was seen ten or more times. The CDR3: CSARDSRGEYYGYTF. The CDR3 DNA sequence: TGCAGTGCTAGAGACTCGCGGGGGGAGTACTATGGCTACACCTTC. The V and J genes are TRBV20-1 and TRBJ1-2; D perhaps matches TRBD1 (5 bases). The CDR3 is 15 residues long. V gave up 0 bases and J gave up 3 bases, with 14 bases separating them. Germline CDR1 DFQATT, CDR2 SNEGSKA (reference sequence).

This clonotype was picked up many times. The chain employs TRBV3-1 and TRBJ2-7; TRBD2 matches 8 bases. V was pared by 4 bases and J by 2 bases, with 4 bases of the junction left unmatched. The V gene's germline CDR1 is LGHDT and CDR2 YNNKEL (reference sequence). CDR3 length equals 14 residues. The CDR3 region has the DNA TGTGCCAGCAGCCCGGGGGGGCGGGCCTACGAGCAGTACTTC. Its protein product is CASSPGGRAYEQYF.

This clonotype has ten or more counts. The chain employs TRBV6-6 and TRBJ2-7; 8 positions agree with TRBD2. The J segment lost 5 bases and the V segment lost 5 bases, leaving 5 bases of the junction unmatched. Germline CDR1 reads MNHNY; CDR2 reads SVGAGI (reference sequence). The CDR3 extends over 13 amino acids. This CDR3 is CASSRGGPNEQYF. As DNA, the CDR3 is TGTGCCAGCAGTCGGGGGGGCCCCAACGAGCAGTACTTC.